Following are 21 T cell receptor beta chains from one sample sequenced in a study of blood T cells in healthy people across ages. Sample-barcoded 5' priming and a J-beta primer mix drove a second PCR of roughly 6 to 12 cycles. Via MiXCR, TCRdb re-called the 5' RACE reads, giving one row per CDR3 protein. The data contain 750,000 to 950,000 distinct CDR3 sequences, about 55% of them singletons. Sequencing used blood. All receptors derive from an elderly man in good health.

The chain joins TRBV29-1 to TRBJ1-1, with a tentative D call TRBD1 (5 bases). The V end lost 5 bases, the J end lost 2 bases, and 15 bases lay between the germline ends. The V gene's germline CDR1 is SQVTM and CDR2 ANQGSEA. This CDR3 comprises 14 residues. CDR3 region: CSVRPRGDNTEAFF. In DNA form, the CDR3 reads TGCAGCGTTCGTCCTAGAGGGGATAACACTGAAGCTTTCTTT.

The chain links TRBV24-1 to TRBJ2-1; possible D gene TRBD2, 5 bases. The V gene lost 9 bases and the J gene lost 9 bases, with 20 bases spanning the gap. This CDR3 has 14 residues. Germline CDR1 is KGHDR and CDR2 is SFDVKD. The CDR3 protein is CATATSQGSPEQFF. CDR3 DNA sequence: TGTGCCACCGCCACTTCACAAGGGAGCCCTGAGCAGTTCTTC.

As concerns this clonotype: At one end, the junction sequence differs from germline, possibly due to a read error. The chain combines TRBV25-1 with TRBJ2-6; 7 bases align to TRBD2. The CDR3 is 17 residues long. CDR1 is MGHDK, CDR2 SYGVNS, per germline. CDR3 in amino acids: CAGSDSLGGSGANVLTF. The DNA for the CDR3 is TGTGCCGGCAGTGATAGTCTCGGGGGGTCTGGGGCCAACGTCCTGACTTTC.

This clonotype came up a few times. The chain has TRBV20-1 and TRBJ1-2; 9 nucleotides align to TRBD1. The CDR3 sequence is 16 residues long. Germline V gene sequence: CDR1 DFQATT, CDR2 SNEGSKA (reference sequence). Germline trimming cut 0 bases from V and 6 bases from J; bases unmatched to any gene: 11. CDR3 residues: CSARDQGQGMMDGYTF. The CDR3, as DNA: TGCAGTGCTAGAGATCAAGGACAGGGGATGATGGATGGCTACACCTTC.

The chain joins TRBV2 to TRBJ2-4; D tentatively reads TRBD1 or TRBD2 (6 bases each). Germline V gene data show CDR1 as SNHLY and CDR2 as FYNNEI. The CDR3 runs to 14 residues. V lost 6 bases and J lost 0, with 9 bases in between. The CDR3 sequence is CASRQGLAKNIQYF. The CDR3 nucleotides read TGTGCCAGCAGACAGGGACTAGCCAAAAACATTCAGTACTTC.

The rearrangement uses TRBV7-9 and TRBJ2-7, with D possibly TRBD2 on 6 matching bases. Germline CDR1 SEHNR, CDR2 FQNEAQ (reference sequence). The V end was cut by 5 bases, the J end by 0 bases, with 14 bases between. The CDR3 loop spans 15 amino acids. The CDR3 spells CASSGKRANSYEQYF. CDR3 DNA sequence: TGTGCCAGCAGCGGTAAGCGGGCTAACTCCTACGAGCAGTACTTC.

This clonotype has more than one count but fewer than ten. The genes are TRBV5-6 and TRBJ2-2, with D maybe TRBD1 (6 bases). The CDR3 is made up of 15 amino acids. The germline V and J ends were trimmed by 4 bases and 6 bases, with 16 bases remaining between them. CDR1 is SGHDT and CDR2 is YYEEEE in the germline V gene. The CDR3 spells CASSAITGLSGELFF. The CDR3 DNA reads TGTGCCAGCAGCGCAATTACAGGGTTGTCCGGGGAGCTGTTTTTT.

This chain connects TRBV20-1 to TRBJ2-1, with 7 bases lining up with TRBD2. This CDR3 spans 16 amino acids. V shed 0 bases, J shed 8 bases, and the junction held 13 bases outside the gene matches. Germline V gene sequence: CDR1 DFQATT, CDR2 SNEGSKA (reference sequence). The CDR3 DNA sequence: TGCAGTGCTAGAGATCGGCTAGCGGTGAGGGTGGATGAGCAGTTCTTC. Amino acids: CSARDRLAVRVDEQFF.

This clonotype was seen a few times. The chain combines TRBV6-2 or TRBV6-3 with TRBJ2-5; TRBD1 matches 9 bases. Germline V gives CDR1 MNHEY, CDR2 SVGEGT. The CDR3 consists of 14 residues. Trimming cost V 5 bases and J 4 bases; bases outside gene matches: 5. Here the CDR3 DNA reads TGTGCCAGCAGTCCTGGACAGGGGATAGAGACCCAGTACTTC. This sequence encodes CASSPGQGIETQYF.

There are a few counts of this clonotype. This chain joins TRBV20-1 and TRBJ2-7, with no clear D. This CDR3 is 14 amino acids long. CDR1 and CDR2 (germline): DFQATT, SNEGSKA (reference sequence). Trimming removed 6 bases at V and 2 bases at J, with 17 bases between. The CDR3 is CSANAVETAYEQYF. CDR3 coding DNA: TGCAGTGCCAACGCGGTGGAGACTGCCTACGAGCAGTACTTC.

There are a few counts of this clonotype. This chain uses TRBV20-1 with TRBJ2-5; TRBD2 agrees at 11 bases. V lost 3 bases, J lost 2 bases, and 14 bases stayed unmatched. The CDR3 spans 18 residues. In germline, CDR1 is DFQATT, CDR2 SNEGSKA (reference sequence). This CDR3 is CSASRPSGGTGLQETQYF. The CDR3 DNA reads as TGCAGTGCTAGTAGGCCTAGCGGGGGGACGGGTCTACAAGAGACCCAGTACTTC.

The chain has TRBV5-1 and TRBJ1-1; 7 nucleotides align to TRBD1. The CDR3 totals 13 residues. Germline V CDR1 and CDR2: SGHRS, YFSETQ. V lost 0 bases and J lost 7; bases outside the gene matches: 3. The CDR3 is CASSLGQGGEAFF. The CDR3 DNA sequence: TGCGCCAGCAGCTTGGGGCAGGGGGGTGAAGCTTTCTTT.

The CDR3, as DNA: TGCGCCAGCAGCCAAGAACAGGTGGGCTGGGGGACCGACACTGAAGCTTTCTTT. This translates into CASSQEQVGWGTDTEAFF. The J gene is TRBJ1-1, the V gene TRBV4-1, with TRBD1 as a possible D gene (5 bases). Trimming cost V 0 bases and J 3 bases, with 20 bases left between them. The CDR3 totals 18 residues. The germline V gene has CDR1 MGHRA and CDR2 YSYEKL.

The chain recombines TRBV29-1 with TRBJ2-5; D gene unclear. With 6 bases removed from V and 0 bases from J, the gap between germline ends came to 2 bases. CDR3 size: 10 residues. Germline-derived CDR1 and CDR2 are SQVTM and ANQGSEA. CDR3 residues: CSVHQETQYF. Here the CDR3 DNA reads TGCAGCGTGCACCAAGAGACCCAGTACTTC. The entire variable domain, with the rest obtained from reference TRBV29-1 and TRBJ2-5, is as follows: SAVISQKPSRDICQRGTSLTIQCQVDSQVTMMFWYRQQPGQSLTLIATANQGSEATYESGFVIDKFPISRPNLTFSTLTVSNMSPEDSSIYLCSVHQETQYFGPGTRLLVL.

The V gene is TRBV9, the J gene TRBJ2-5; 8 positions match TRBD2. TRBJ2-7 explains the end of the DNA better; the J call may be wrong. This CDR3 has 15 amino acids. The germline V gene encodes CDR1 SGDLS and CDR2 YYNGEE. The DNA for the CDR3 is TGTGCCAGCAGCGTAGTGGCCAGCGGGAGCGGCGAGCAGTACTTC. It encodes CASSVVASGSGEQYF.

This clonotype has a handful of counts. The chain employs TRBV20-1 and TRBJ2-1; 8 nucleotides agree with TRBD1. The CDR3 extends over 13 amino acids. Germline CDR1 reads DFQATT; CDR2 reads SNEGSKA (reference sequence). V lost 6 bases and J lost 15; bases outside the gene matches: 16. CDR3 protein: CSAGTGRWLAPFF. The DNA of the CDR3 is TGCAGTGCCGGGACAGGTCGATGGCTAGCACCGTTCTTC.

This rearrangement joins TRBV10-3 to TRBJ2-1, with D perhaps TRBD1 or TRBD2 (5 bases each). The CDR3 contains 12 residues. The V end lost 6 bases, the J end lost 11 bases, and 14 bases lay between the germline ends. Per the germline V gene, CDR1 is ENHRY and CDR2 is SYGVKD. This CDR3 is CAIRPNQGQQFF. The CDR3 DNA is TGTGCCATCAGGCCTAATCAGGGACAGCAGTTCTTC.

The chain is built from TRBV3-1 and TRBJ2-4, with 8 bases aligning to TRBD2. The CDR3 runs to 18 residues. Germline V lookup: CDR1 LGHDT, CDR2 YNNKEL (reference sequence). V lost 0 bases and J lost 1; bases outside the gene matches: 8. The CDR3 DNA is TGTGCCAGCAGCCAAGATACGGTAGCGGGACGTGCCAAAAACATTCAGTACTTC. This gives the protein CASSQDTVAGRAKNIQYF.

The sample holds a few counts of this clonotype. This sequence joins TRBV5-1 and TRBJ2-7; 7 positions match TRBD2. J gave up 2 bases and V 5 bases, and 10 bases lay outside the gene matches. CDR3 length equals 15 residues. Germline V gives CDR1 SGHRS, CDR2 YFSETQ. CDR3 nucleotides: TGCGCCAGCAGGCCTACTAGCGCCGACACCTACGAGCAGTACTTC. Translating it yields CASRPTSADTYEQYF. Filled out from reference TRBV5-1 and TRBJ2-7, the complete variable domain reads KAGVTQTPRYLIKTRGQQVTLSCSPISGHRSVSWYQQTPGQGLQFLFEYFSETQRNKGNFPGRFSGRQFSNSRSEMNVSTLELGDSALYLCASRPTSADTYEQYFGPGTRLTVT.

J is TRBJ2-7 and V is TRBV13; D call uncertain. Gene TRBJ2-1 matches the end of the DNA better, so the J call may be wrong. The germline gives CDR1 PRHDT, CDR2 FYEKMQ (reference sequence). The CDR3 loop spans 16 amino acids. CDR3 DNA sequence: TGTGCCAGCAGCCTCGCCGGATCGCTAGGGCCCTACGAGCAGTTCTTC. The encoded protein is CASSLAGSLGPYEQFF.

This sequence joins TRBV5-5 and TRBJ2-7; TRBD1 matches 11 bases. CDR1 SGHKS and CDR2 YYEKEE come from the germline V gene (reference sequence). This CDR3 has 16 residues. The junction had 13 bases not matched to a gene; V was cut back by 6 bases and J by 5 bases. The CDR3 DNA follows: TGTGCCAGCATACCGTATCCGGGACAGGGGGTCCACGAGCAGTACTTC. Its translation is CASIPYPGQGVHEQYF.